Below, 20 T cell receptor beta chains from the same sample are listed, as sequenced in a study of cytomegalovirus exposure and HLA in healthy donors. PCR used 60 Vbeta primers and 13 Jbeta primers. The repertoire was sequenced with immunoSEQ multiplex PCR; TCRdb's copy has only in-frame clones and lacks some. Of about 190,000 clones in the sample, 79% were seen once. Sequenced input: PBMCs. These receptors came from a woman aged 18-29 years in good health and CMV-seronegative.

The chain recombines TRBV6-1 with TRBJ1-5, with D maybe TRBD1 (6 bases). The ends were cut back, 8 bases at V and 2 bases at J, with 10 bases in the middle. The CDR3 extends over 13 amino acids. Looked up from germline, CDR1 is MNHNS and CDR2 is SASEGT. CDR3 residues: CASLDSGNQPQHF. The CDR3 nucleotides are TGTGCCAGCCTGGACAGCGGCAATCAGCCCCAGCATTTT.

The chain joins TRBV29-1 to TRBJ2-3, with D perhaps matching TRBD1 (5 bases). The CDR3 sequence is 13 residues long. Trimming stripped 4 bases from V and 9 bases from J, with 17 bases between. Looked up from germline, CDR1 is SQVTM and CDR2 is ANQGSEA. CDR3 protein: CSVGDSDHSTQYF. In DNA, the CDR3 is TGCAGCGTTGGCGACAGCGACCATTCGACGCAGTATTTT.

CDR3 in amino acids: CASSEQRAGGAQETQYF. As DNA, the CDR3 is TGTGCCAGCAGTGAACAGAGAGCGGGAGGGGCCCAAGAGACCCAGTACTTC. The chain joins TRBV25-1 to TRBJ2-5; 10 bases align to TRBD2. The trim removed 2 bases at V and 1 base at J, leaving 7 bases unmatched. The V gene's germline CDR1 is MGHDK and CDR2 SYGVNS. CDR3 length equals 17 residues. Based on the CDR3 plus reference TRBV25-1 and TRBJ2-5, the full variable domain is EADIYQTPRYLVIGTGKKITLECSQTMGHDKMYWYQQDPGMELHLIHYSYGVNSTEKGDLSSESTVSRIRTEHFPLTLESARPSHTSQYLCASSEQRAGGAQETQYFGPGTRLLVL.

The chain combines TRBV10-3 with TRBJ2-5; D is possibly TRBD1 (5 bases). This CDR3 has 12 amino acids. Per the germline V gene, CDR1 is ENHRY and CDR2 is SYGVKD. V was shortened by 8 bases and J by 1 base, with 8 bases between the two germline ends. CDR3 coding DNA: TGTGCCATCTCAAGGGGCCAAGAGACCCAGTACTTC. Residues: CAISRGQETQYF.

The chain carries TRBV28 and TRBJ2-7; perhaps TRBD1 as D (6 bases). V lost 6 bases and J 6 bases, leaving 15 bases between the germline ends. Germline V lookup: CDR1 MDHEN, CDR2 SYDVKM. The CDR3 spans 13 residues. Written as DNA, the CDR3 is TGTGCCAGCAGAGATACTACAGGGATCGAGCAGTACTTC. It encodes CASRDTTGIEQYF.

The rearrangement uses TRBV4-1 and TRBJ1-1, with 9 bases identical to TRBD1. V shed 2 bases and J 3 bases; nucleotides not matched to a gene: 7. The CDR3 sequence is 16 residues long. Germline lookup yields CDR1 MGHRA and CDR2 YSYEKL. This CDR3 reads CASSQTGGIIDTEAFF. The CDR3 nucleotides are TGCGCCAGCAGCCAAACAGGGGGCATTATTGACACTGAAGCTTTCTTT.

The V and J genes are TRBV5-1 and TRBJ2-3, with 9 bases identical to TRBD2. The CDR3 has 14 residues. Trimming cost V 0 bases and J 4 bases; bases outside gene matches: 0. Germline CDR1 SGHRS, CDR2 YFSETQ. This chain's CDR3 is CASSLGTSADTQYF. The CDR3 DNA sequence: TGCGCCAGCAGCTTGGGGACTAGCGCAGATACGCAGTATTTT.

The chain combines TRBV2 with TRBJ2-5; 9 positions match TRBD2. The V gene end was trimmed by 6 bases and the J gene end by 2 bases; junction bases not matched to a gene: 7. The CDR3 totals 15 residues. Germline CDR1 and CDR2: SNHLY and FYNNEI. The CDR3 DNA reads TGTGCCAGCAGCCCCGGGACTAGCAGACAAGAGACCCAGTACTTC. Translation gives CASSPGTSRQETQYF.

About this clone itself: Other DNA sequences in the sample encode the same CDR3. The chain has TRBV7-2 and TRBJ1-5; D remains unclear. Germline CDR1 and CDR2: SGHTA and FQGNSA. V gave up 3 bases and J gave up 2 bases, with 8 bases separating them. The CDR3 sequence is 14 residues long. The CDR3 region is CASSLEGGNQPQHF. DNA for the CDR3: TGTGCCAGCAGCTTGGAGGGTGGCAATCAGCCCCAGCATTTT. Combining the CDR3 with reference TRBV7-2 and TRBJ1-5 gives the whole variable domain GAGVSQSPSNKVTEKGKDVELRCDPISGHTALYWYRQSLGQGLEFLIYFQGNSAPDKSGLPSDRFSAERTGGSVSTLTIQRTQQEDSAVYLCASSLEGGNQPQHFGDGTRLSIL.

The J gene is TRBJ2-7, the V gene TRBV30, with TRBD1 identical over 11 bases. The V gene end was trimmed by 3 bases and the J gene end by 9 bases; junction bases not matched to a gene: 10. The CDR3 length is 14 residues. Germline values: CDR1 GTSNPN, CDR2 SVGIG (reference sequence). CDR3 protein: CAWRFRDRGSVQYF. The CDR3 region has the DNA TGTGCCTGGAGATTTCGGGACAGGGGGTCGGTGCAGTACTTC.

Only one count was recorded for this clone. The chain is built from TRBV5-1 and TRBJ1-4; D is uncertain. The germline V and J ends were trimmed by 4 bases and 5 bases, with 12 bases remaining between them. CDR1 is SGHRS, CDR2 YFSETQ, per germline. The CDR3 is made up of 14 amino acids. The DNA for the CDR3 is TGCGCCAGCAGCAAGGGAGATCTCAATGAAAAACTGTTTTTT. As protein: CASSKGDLNEKLFF.

The chain recombines TRBV10-2 with TRBJ1-2; TRBD1 agrees at 7 bases. Losses at the gene ends were 8 bases for V and 7 bases for J; bases not matched to a gene: 16. The germline V gene encodes CDR1 WSHSY and CDR2 SAAADI. CDR3 size: 15 residues. The CDR3 DNA sequence: TGCGCCAGCTCTTGGGAACCCAGGGGGACGAGTGGCTACACCTTC. Translating gives CASSWEPRGTSGYTF.

This chain links TRBV30 with TRBJ1-1; TRBD1 agrees at 8 bases. V trimming: 7 bases; J trimming: 5 bases; junction bases outside the gene matches: 3. The CDR3 is 11 residues long. Germline V gene lookup returns CDR1 GTSNPN and CDR2 SVGIG (reference sequence). The CDR3 loop is CALGQGTEAFF. CDR3 DNA sequence: TGTGCCTTAGGACAGGGAACTGAAGCTTTCTTT.

The V and J genes are TRBV18 and TRBJ1-5; TRBD1 is a possible D gene (5 bases). Germline V lookup: CDR1 KGHSH, CDR2 LQKENI. This CDR3 contains 14 residues. Trimming removed 3 bases at V and 3 bases at J, with 9 bases between. The CDR3 coding sequence is TGTGCCAGCTCACCTACCAGGGACAATCAGCCCCAGCATTTT. It encodes CASSPTRDNQPQHF. Together with reference TRBV18 and TRBJ1-5, the CDR3 gives the full variable domain: NAGVMQNPRHLVRRRGQEARLRCSPMKGHSHVYWYRQLPEEGLKFMVYLQKENIIDESGMPKERFSAEFPKEGPSILRIQQVVRGDSAAYFCASSPTRDNQPQHFGDGTRLSIL.

The V and J genes are TRBV5-1 and TRBJ2-7; TRBD1 matches at 8 bases. The germline gives CDR1 SGHRS, CDR2 YFSETQ. Germline trimming cut 4 bases from V and 5 bases from J; bases unmatched to any gene: 8. This CDR3 is built from 14 residues. In DNA, the CDR3 is TGCGCCAGCAGCACCGGACAGGGATCTAACGAGCAGTACTTC. Translation gives CASSTGQGSNEQYF.

The chain couples TRBV6-6 to TRBJ1-2, with D possibly matching TRBD1 (6 bases). Germline CDR1 is MNHNY and CDR2 is SVGAGI (reference sequence). The CDR3 sequence is 16 residues long. Trimming stripped 6 bases from V and 1 base from J, with 18 bases between. DNA for the CDR3: TGTGCCAGCAGGCCCAGGGCGGGGGGCATTAACTATGGCTACACCTTC. Protein product: CASRPRAGGINYGYTF.

V and J are TRBV5-1 and TRBJ1-1, with D unclear. Germline CDR1 SGHRS, CDR2 YFSETQ. This CDR3 is 15 amino acids long. Trimming left V 2 bases short and J 3 bases short, with 14 bases between. The CDR3 sequence is CASSFISSMDTEAFF. CDR3 DNA: TGCGCCAGCAGCTTTATCAGTTCCATGGACACTGAAGCTTTCTTT.

The V call is TRBV2, the J call TRBJ1-6, with a weak D call TRBD1 (6 bases). Germline V gene sequence: CDR1 SNHLY, CDR2 FYNNEI. This CDR3 is 12 amino acids long. The V and J ends lost 8 bases and 9 bases respectively, with 11 bases between them. For the CDR3, the DNA is TGTGCCAGCGGACAGCCTTCTTCACCCCTCCACTTT. This encodes CASGQPSSPLHF.

The chain carries TRBV5-4 and TRBJ2-3; 10 nucleotides line up with TRBD1. Looked up from germline, CDR1 is SGHNT and CDR2 is YYREEE (reference sequence). V lost 2 bases and J lost 6; bases outside the gene matches: 9. The CDR3 totals 16 residues. The CDR3 coding sequence is TGTGCCAGCAGCTTCCCGACCGGGACAGGGGTGGATACGCAGTATTTT. This encodes CASSFPTGTGVDTQYF.

This clone has a handful of counts. The V gene is TRBV19, the J gene TRBJ1-5, with a tentative D call TRBD1 (5 bases). Trimming cost V 11 bases and J 0 bases, with 20 bases left between them. CDR3 length: 16 residues. The V gene's germline CDR1 is LNHDA and CDR2 SQIVND (reference sequence). As DNA, the CDR3 is TGTGCCTCGAAAAGGGTAGGGGATTATAGCAATCAGCCCCAGCATTTT. Protein product: CASKRVGDYSNQPQHF.